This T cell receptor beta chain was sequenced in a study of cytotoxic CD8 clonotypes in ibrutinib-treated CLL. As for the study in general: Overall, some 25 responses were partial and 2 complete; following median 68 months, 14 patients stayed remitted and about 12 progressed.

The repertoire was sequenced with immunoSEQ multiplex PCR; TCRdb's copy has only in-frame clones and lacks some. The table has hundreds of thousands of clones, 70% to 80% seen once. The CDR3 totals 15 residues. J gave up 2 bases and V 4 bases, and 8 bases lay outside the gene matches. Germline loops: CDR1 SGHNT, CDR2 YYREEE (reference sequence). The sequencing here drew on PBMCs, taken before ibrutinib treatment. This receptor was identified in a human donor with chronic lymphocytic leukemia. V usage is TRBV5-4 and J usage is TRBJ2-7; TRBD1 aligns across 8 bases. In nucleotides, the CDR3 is TGTGCCAGCAGCGCCGGGACAGGTCTACCCTACGAGCAGTACTTC. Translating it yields CASSAGTGLPYEQYF.